One and the same sample provided the 30 T cell receptor beta chains below, sequenced in a study of CD8+ T cells in alopecia areata. The sequencing template was cDNA reverse transcribed from extracted RNA. Sequenced by immunoSEQ multiplex PCR; TCRdb stores in-frame clones only, minus some. This table holds about 64,000 clones, 44% found once. Sequencing was performed on NKG2D-low CD8+ T cells sorted from blood. The origin of the receptors is a human donor with alopecia areata.

This clone was observed a handful of times. V usage is TRBV27 and J usage is TRBJ2-7, with TRBD2 matching over 11 bases. Germline values: CDR1 MNHEY, CDR2 SMNVEV (reference sequence). V shed 5 bases, J shed 4 bases, and the junction held 7 bases outside the gene matches. This CDR3 has 15 amino acids. CDR3 DNA: TGTGCCAGCAGTCTGACCGGGACTAGCGGATACGAGCAGTACTTC. Translating gives CASSLTGTSGYEQYF.

V and J are TRBV4-1 and TRBJ2-3; D gene uncertain. Trimming removed 0 bases from V and 6 bases from J, with 10 bases in between. This CDR3 region has 14 residues. Germline V gene sequence: CDR1 MGHRA, CDR2 YSYEKL. The CDR3 sequence is CASSQEVSRDTQYF. The CDR3 bases are TGCGCCAGCAGCCAAGAAGTTAGTAGGGATACGCAGTATTTT.

This chain uses TRBV27 with TRBJ1-1; 7 nucleotides align to TRBD1. The CDR3 is 13 amino acids. Trimming cost V 5 bases and J 3 bases; bases outside gene matches: 3. Germline V gene data show CDR1 as MNHEY and CDR2 as SMNVEV (reference sequence). CDR3 in amino acids: CASSAGTDTEAFF. DNA for the CDR3: TGTGCCAGCAGTGCCGGGACAGACACTGAAGCTTTCTTT.

This clone was recorded only once. The V and J genes are TRBV4-1 and TRBJ2-7, with D unresolved. This CDR3 is 13 amino acids long. The germline V gene has CDR1 MGHRA and CDR2 YSYEKL. Trimming took 1 base from V and 6 from J, leaving 10 bases between them. CDR3 in DNA: TGCGCCAGCAGCCAAGCTCCCAGCTCCGAGCAGTACTTC. Amino acids: CASSQAPSSEQYF.

This sequence joins TRBV29-1 and TRBJ1-1, with TRBD1 identical over 9 bases. The length of the CDR3 is 13 residues. Per the germline V gene, CDR1 is SQVTM and CDR2 is ANQGSEA. V lost 4 bases and J lost 3; bases outside the gene matches: 3. DNA of the CDR3: TGCAGCGTTGTGACAGGGGGAGACACTGAAGCTTTCTTT. Encoded protein: CSVVTGGDTEAFF. The whole variable domain, remainder taken from reference TRBV29-1 and TRBJ1-1, is SAVISQKPSRDICQRGTSLTIQCQVDSQVTMMFWYRQQPGQSLTLIATANQGSEATYESGFVIDKFPISRPNLTFSTLTVSNMSPEDSSIYLCSVVTGGDTEAFFGQGTRLTVV.

The chain joins TRBV5-6 to TRBJ2-1; no definite D call. Germline values: CDR1 SGHDT, CDR2 YYEEEE. V was shortened by 4 bases and J by 9 bases, with 20 bases between the two germline ends. The CDR3 contains 15 residues. Here the CDR3 reads CASSPRANIYLEQFF. The DNA for the CDR3 is TGTGCCAGCAGCCCTCGGGCCAACATATATCTTGAGCAGTTCTTC.

This chain joins TRBV7-9 and TRBJ2-7; D possibly corresponds to TRBD2 (5 bases). Germline CDR1 SEHNR, CDR2 FQNEAQ (reference sequence). The CDR3 is 13 residues long. The V gene lost 7 bases and the J gene lost 2 bases, with 12 bases spanning the gap. CDR3 in amino acids: CASTSGGAYEQYF. As DNA, the CDR3 is TGTGCCAGCACAAGTGGAGGAGCCTACGAGCAGTACTTC.

The chain employs TRBV7-2 and TRBJ2-7, with 8 bases that match TRBD1. Trimming took 0 bases from V and 11 from J; bases not matched to a gene: 6. The CDR3 length is 13 residues. Germline V lookup: CDR1 SGHTA, CDR2 FQGNSA. CDR3 in DNA: TGTGCCAGCAGCTTAGCGTATAACAGGGGGAAGTACTTC. This encodes CASSLAYNRGKYF.

The rearrangement links TRBV18 to TRBJ2-3; D ambiguous. CDR3 length: 13 residues. Per germline, CDR1 KGHSH and CDR2 LQKENI. Deletions cut 6 bases from V and 4 bases from J, with 11 bases between. The CDR3 DNA follows: TGTGCCAGCTCCCTTCCCCCGGCAGATACGCAGTATTTT. This gives the protein CASSLPPADTQYF.

This chain uses TRBV5-1 with TRBJ2-7; TRBD1 aligns across 8 bases. V shed 6 bases and J 3 bases; nucleotides not matched to a gene: 17. The length of the CDR3 is 17 residues. Germline CDR1 and CDR2: SGHRS and YFSETQ. The CDR3 is CASNVPAVRTGIYEQYF. The CDR3 DNA reads as TGCGCCAGCAACGTACCAGCGGTAAGGACAGGGATCTACGAGCAGTACTTC.

This chain connects TRBV4-3 to TRBJ1-1, with D hard to call. Germline-derived CDR1 and CDR2 are LGHNA and YSLEER. The V end was cut by 0 bases, the J end by 1 base, with 9 bases between. This CDR3 has 15 residues. CDR3 in DNA: TGCGCCAGCAGCCAAGATAACAGCCCGAACACTGAAGCTTTCTTT. Protein sequence: CASSQDNSPNTEAFF.

This chain connects TRBV5-6 to TRBJ1-2, with 9 bases fitting TRBD1. CDR1 is SGHDT and CDR2 is YYEEEE in the germline V gene. This CDR3 is built from 15 residues. The junction had 8 bases not matched to a gene; V was cut back by 4 bases and J by 4 bases. CDR3 amino acids: CASSHRDRVFYGYTF. In DNA form, the CDR3 reads TGTGCCAGCAGCCACCGGGACAGGGTGTTCTATGGCTACACCTTC.

This clone was found once. A much larger clone lies one base from this, so it may be a read error. The sample has other DNA sequences that encode this CDR3 too. The V gene is TRBV7-9, the J gene TRBJ2-4, with D unresolved. V was pared by 6 bases and J by 7 bases, with 10 bases between. This CDR3 region has 12 residues. Looked up from germline, CDR1 is SEHNR and CDR2 is FQNEAQ (reference sequence). The CDR3 loop is CASSLDPNIQYF. The DNA for the CDR3 is TGTGCCAGCAGTTTGGACCCGAACATTCAGTACTTC.

This clone was seen a handful of times. The rearrangement uses TRBV6-5 and TRBJ2-2; no firm D call. Germline V gives CDR1 MNHEY, CDR2 SVGAGI. The CDR3 is 13 residues long. The V gene lost 5 bases and the J gene lost 1 base, with 5 bases spanning the gap. This CDR3 is CASSPGNTGELFF. CDR3 in DNA: TGTGCCAGCAGTCCAGGGAACACCGGGGAGCTGTTTTTT.

The chain joins TRBV30 to TRBJ1-5; perhaps TRBD1 as D (5 bases). This CDR3 has 14 amino acids. Germline CDR1 is GTSNPN and CDR2 is SVGIG (reference sequence). The V and J ends lost 2 bases and 2 bases respectively, with 10 bases between them. The CDR3 DNA sequence: TGTGCCTGGAGTTGGGGACGGGGCAATCAGCCCCAGCATTTT. Translating it yields CAWSWGRGNQPQHF.

This chain connects TRBV5-1 to TRBJ2-7, with 9 bases matching TRBD1. This CDR3 has 14 residues. Germline V CDR1 and CDR2: SGHRS, YFSETQ. The V and J ends lost 4 bases and 3 bases, in that order; junction bases with no gene match: 5. In nucleotides, the CDR3 is TGCGCCAGCAGCCAAGGACAGGGGTTCTACGAGCAGTACTTC. This sequence encodes CASSQGQGFYEQYF.

The chain carries TRBV7-2 and TRBJ2-7, with 9 bases fitting TRBD2. V lost 1 base and J lost 3; bases outside the gene matches: 7. This CDR3 comprises 16 residues. Germline CDR1 reads SGHTA; CDR2 reads FQGNSA. In DNA, the CDR3 is TGTGCCAGCAGCTTAGTTCGGGGTAGCGGGGGCTACGAGCAGTACTTC. Translated, it gives CASSLVRGSGGYEQYF.

This clone was seen a few times. The rearrangement joins TRBV7-9 to TRBJ1-3; D is uncertain. V was trimmed by 5 bases and J by 3 bases, leaving 2 bases between them. Germline V CDR1 and CDR2: SEHNR, FQNEAQ (reference sequence). The CDR3 extends over 11 amino acids. The CDR3 DNA follows: TGTGCCAGCAGCGGTGGAAACACCATATATTTT. Encoded protein: CASSGGNTIYF.

The CDR3 here is CASSQGTSGRGTETQYF. As DNA, the CDR3 is TGTGCCAGCAGCCAAGGGACTAGCGGGAGGGGAACAGAGACCCAGTACTTC. The rearrangement links TRBV28 to TRBJ2-5; 16 bases match TRBD2. Trimming at V came to 6 bases and at J to 4 bases, leaving 8 bases not matched to a gene. The germline gives CDR1 MDHEN, CDR2 SYDVKM. CDR3 size: 17 residues.

The chain links TRBV7-9 to TRBJ2-5; D is unclear. V lost 5 bases and J 2 bases, leaving 18 bases between the germline ends. Germline V gives CDR1 SEHNR, CDR2 FQNEAQ (reference sequence). This CDR3 is 16 amino acids long. CDR3 nucleotide sequence: TGTGCCAGCAGCCAGACGGACGTGGGCCTTCAAGAGACCCAGTACTTC. Protein: CASSQTDVGLQETQYF.

This sequence joins TRBV11-2 and TRBJ2-2; 11 bases align to TRBD2. J lost 4 bases, V lost 4 bases, and 2 bases had no gene match. This CDR3 contains 15 residues. Germline V gene sequence: CDR1 SGHAT, CDR2 FQNNGV. The CDR3, as DNA: TGTGCCAGCAGCTCGGGACTAGCGGCCACCGGGGAGCTGTTTTTT. Its translation: CASSSGLAATGELFF.

CDR3 DNA sequence: TGCGCCAGCAGCCAAGCTGAGCGGGGTTACACAGATACGCAGTATTTT. Translated, it gives CASSQAERGYTDTQYF. The rearrangement links TRBV4-3 to TRBJ2-3, with 7 bases identical to TRBD2. V shed 1 base, J shed 2 bases, and the junction held 6 bases outside the gene matches. The CDR3 loop spans 16 amino acids. The V gene's germline CDR1 is LGHNA and CDR2 YSLEER.

The V call is TRBV7-8, the J call TRBJ2-2; tentative D call: TRBD1 (7 bases). The CDR3 extends over 15 amino acids. CDR1 and CDR2 (germline): SGHVS, FQNEAQ. The V and J ends lost 4 bases and 5 bases respectively, with 14 bases between them. The CDR3 protein is CASSYGAGGTGELFF. In DNA form, the CDR3 reads TGTGCCAGCAGCTACGGAGCAGGGGGGACCGGGGAGCTGTTTTTT.

The chain joins TRBV20-1 to TRBJ2-1; D not certain. CDR3 size: 11 residues. V was cut by 6 bases and J by 9 bases, with 12 bases left in between. Germline V CDR1 and CDR2: DFQATT, SNEGSKA (reference sequence). CDR3 sequence: CSARPAGEQFF. The CDR3 DNA follows: TGCAGTGCCCGACCAGCTGGTGAGCAGTTCTTC.

The chain joins TRBV7-9 to TRBJ2-1; 7 bases line up with TRBD2. This CDR3 has 18 residues. Per germline, CDR1 SEHNR and CDR2 FQNEAQ (reference sequence). Trimming removed 6 bases from V and 7 bases from J; junction bases left unmatched: 21. In DNA form, the CDR3 reads TGTGCCAGCAGAATACGGAAAGGACCCGGGACTAAGGGGAATGAGCAGTTCTTC. Its protein is CASRIRKGPGTKGNEQFF.

The V gene is TRBV29-1, the J gene TRBJ1-3; possible D gene TRBD1, 5 bases. The CDR3 contains 17 residues. Germline loops: CDR1 SQVTM, CDR2 ANQGSEA. V was trimmed by 5 bases and J by 0 bases, leaving 20 bases between them. CDR3 coding DNA: TGCAGCGTTCGAACGTATGACAGTGTCCTCTCTGGAAACACCATATATTTT. It codes for CSVRTYDSVLSGNTIYF.

This clone was detected only a few times. V is TRBV19 and J is TRBJ2-3, with D possibly being TRBD1 (6 bases). The CDR3 has 13 residues. Trimming stripped 5 bases from V and 6 bases from J, with 12 bases between. Germline V gives CDR1 LNHDA, CDR2 SQIVND (reference sequence). CDR3 nucleotides: TGTGCCAGTAGTGGACAGCCTGAGGATACGCAGTATTTT. Amino acids: CASSGQPEDTQYF.

A few counts support this clone. The chain is built from TRBV29-1 and TRBJ1-1; D gene ambiguous. V lost 3 bases and J 0 bases, leaving 5 bases between the germline ends. Germline V lookup: CDR1 SQVTM, CDR2 ANQGSEA. CDR3 length: 12 residues. CDR3 DNA sequence: TGCAGCGTTGATGCGTTGAACACTGAAGCTTTCTTT. Translated: CSVDALNTEAFF.

Remarks on this clone: At the DNA level, this CDR3 is encoded by other sequences in the same sample as well. The chain is built from TRBV2 and TRBJ2-7; no firm D call. CDR1 is SNHLY and CDR2 is FYNNEI in the germline V gene. CDR3 length: 11 amino acids. V dropped 3 bases and J dropped 4 bases, with 4 bases sitting between them. The CDR3 reads CASSDGYEQYF. The CDR3 bases are TGTGCCAGCAGTGACGGATACGAGCAGTACTTC.

The chain employs TRBV27 and TRBJ2-7, with 7 bases matching TRBD1. The CDR3 length is 14 residues. Germline CDR1 is MNHEY and CDR2 is SMNVEV (reference sequence). J gave up 6 bases and V 5 bases, and 10 bases lay outside the gene matches. CDR3 nucleotide sequence: TGTGCCAGCAGTCCGGGACAGTTCCCCCGCGAGCAGTACTTC. Its protein is CASSPGQFPREQYF.